Listed here is a single T cell receptor (beta chain). The antigen this receptor binds is unknown. Qualities for individual bases were not recorded, and no much larger clone is one base off. The entry originates in a study of long-term antiretroviral therapy in people with HIV (dated by TCRdb to the early 2020s). For the study in its entirety: The earliest samples were collected approximately a decade before the 2015 WHO recommendation for immediate ART, a period when ART was typically delayed until CD4 counts fell. A retrospective serial study tested whether changes in peripheral blood TRB repertoire composition and diversity were associated with ART initiation and durable HIV suppression. Test extractions of a monoclonal T-cell line alongside approximately 34 polyclonal samples showed no cross-contamination during QIAcube processing. Among the approximately 27 participants with HIV, eleven were female. A total of around 200 cryopreserved PBMC samples were contributed to the cohort by 30 adults with confirmed HIV infection, with samples collected serially over a mean of about 6 years (range 1-12).

To be included, a participant needed at least one PBMC sample from before ART initiation plus at least two post-ART samples. Treatment was received in the United States of America by all participants with HIV. Before DNA extraction, cryopreserved samples of roughly 1-10 million PBMC were thawed and washed. At the time of the earliest PBMC sample, participants with HIV were aged between about 23 and 54 years. Per participant, PBMC samples came from 1-4 timepoints prior to ART initiation and 2-8 timepoints following ART initiation, for a median of 7 samples. Serial HIV viral load, CD4+ T-cell count, ART history and demographic data were obtained for every participant. Genomic DNA was extracted from unsorted PBMC with a Qiagen kit on a QIAcube, processed in batches of 12 samples. The CDR3 starts with the cysteine, ends with the phenylalanine, and has 16 residues. Only the CDR3 portion is preserved as DNA: 48 bases, with reading frame beginning at the first base. The V end loses 0 bases and the J end loses 9 bases, and a stretch of 18 bases separates them. Based on the germline V gene, the CDR1 and CDR2 sequences are MNHEY and SVGAGI.

General study outcomes and caveats: At every time point, the repertoire was dominated by expanded TRB clones first identified before ART initiation, although this dominance fluctuated and, in many PLHIV, declined after ART. Because pre-ART samples had limited cell numbers, unsorted PBMC were profiled rather than sorted CD4+ and CD8+ T cells. Inferences about post-ART repertoire changes were limited because no data were available on ART adherence, viral resistance or therapy changes. Starting ART was linked to a significant rise in TRB diversity, yet even with long-term ART the diversity remained significantly lower than in transplant donor controls. The samples span the years 2004 to 2017, and the ART regimens used at that time may not be as effective as current regimens. Since PBMC availability was limited, sequencing covered only the TCR beta chain, with no alpha chain pairing. CDR3 length ranges in HIV repertoires were narrower than in controls, and network structure suggested an antigen-experienced repertoire with only a slight naive shift after ART.

The immunoSEQ hsTCRB v3.0 assay was used at survey level resolution to sequence the TRB variable region. The target sequencing depth for TRB was about 40,000-50,000 T-cell genomes per sample. TRB libraries were pooled and sequenced on an Illumina MiSeq using a v3 150-cycle kit. On the authors' methods: Analysis of repertoires was carried out in R inside a reproducible Nextflow workflow spanning QC, data transformation and analysis. LymphoSeq2, an R package for exploring AIRR-Seq data, was used to implement custom analyses. A few samples that yielded fewer than 5000 total TRB sequences were excluded, so that more than 150 HIV repertoires were analyzed. Among the 170 to 200 retained HIV repertoires, approximately 61 were collected before ART initiation and roughly 130 after ART initiation. Repertoires were downsampled to 5000 TRB nucleotide sequences, with summary statistics averaged over 100 downsampling iterations. The analysis kept only TRB sequences whose CDR3 regions were at least seven amino acids long. Diversity was assessed using a clonality score derived from Shannon entropy and using the Gini coefficient. In the repertoire networks, any two of the top 5000 CDR3 amino acid sequences were connected whenever the two sequences differed by an edit distance of one. Antigen specificity groups and MHC restriction were predicted for TRB CDR3 amino acid sequences with GLIPH2. Known CMV, EBV, HIV or tissue antigen associations were flagged by matching CDR3 amino acid sequences against VDJdb and McPAS-TCR. Pre-ART, post-ART and control groups were compared with Wilcoxon signed-rank tests and Holm-Bonferroni correction. TCRdb's version of the immuneACCESS table is confined to in-frame rearrangements and falls short of the full clone set. An unresolved V gene accounts for under half of the shortfall where checked; the remainder is of unknown origin. V, J and clone size derive from that table, while D and trimming were established from the DNA sequence. The sample yields around 19,000 clones; 82% were counted once. The ten top clones hold about 10% of the sample.

The chain uses TRBV6-5 and TRBJ2-1; no confident D gene assignment can be made. The material sequenced was unsorted PBMCs, taken 2.3 to 2.5 years after starting antiretroviral therapy. The sequence derives from a man aged 40-49 years with HIV. The CDR3 region: CASSYSASPILVEQFF. The base sequence is TGTGCCAGCAGTTACTCGGCTTCTCCTATATTGGTTGAGCAGTTCTTC.